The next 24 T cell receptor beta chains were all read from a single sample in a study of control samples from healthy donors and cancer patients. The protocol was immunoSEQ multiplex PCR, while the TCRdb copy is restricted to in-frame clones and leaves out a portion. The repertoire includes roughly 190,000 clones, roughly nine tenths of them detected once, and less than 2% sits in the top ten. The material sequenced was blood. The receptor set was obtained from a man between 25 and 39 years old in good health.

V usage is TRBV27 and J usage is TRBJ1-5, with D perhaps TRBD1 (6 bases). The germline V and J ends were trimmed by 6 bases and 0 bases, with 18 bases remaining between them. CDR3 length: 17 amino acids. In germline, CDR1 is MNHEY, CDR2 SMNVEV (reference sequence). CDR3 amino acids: CASRPLTGSHSNQPQHF. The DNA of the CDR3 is TGTGCCAGCAGACCTCTGACAGGCTCGCATAGCAATCAGCCCCAGCATTTT.

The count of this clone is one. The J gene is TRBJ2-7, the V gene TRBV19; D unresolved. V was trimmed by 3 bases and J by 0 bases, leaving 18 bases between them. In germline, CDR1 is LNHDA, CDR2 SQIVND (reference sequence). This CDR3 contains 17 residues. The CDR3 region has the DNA TGTGCCAGTAGTATTGGGTGGATGGCCTCGAGCTCCTACGAGCAGTACTTC. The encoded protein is CASSIGWMASSSYEQYF.

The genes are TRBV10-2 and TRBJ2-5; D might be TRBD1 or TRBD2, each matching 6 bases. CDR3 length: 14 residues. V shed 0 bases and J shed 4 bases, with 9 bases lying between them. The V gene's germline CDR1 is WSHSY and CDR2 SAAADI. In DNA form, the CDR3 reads TGCGCCAGCAGTGAGTCGAGGGGGGCAGAGACCCAGTACTTC. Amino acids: CASSESRGAETQYF.

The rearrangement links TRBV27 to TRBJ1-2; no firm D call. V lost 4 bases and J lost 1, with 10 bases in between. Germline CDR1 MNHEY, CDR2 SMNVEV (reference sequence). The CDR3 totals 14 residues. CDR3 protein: CASSSRARNYGYTF. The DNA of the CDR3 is TGTGCCAGCAGTTCGCGAGCCCGTAACTATGGCTACACCTTC.

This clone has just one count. CDR3: CATSRGLVSGDRVRNTIYF. The CDR3 DNA sequence: TGTGCCACCAGCAGAGGTCTGGTCAGCGGGGACAGGGTGCGAAACACCATATATTTT. The rearrangement uses TRBV15 and TRBJ1-3; 9 nucleotides line up with TRBD1. This CDR3 has 19 amino acids. The germline V gene has CDR1 LNHNV and CDR2 YYDKDF (reference sequence). V shed 1 base, J shed 5 bases, and the junction held 15 bases outside the gene matches.

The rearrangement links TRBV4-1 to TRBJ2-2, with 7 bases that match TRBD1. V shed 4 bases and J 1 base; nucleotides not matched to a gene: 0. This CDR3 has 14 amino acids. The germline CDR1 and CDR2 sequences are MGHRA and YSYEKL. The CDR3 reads CASSRTGNTGELFF. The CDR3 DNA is TGCGCCAGCAGCCGGACAGGGAACACCGGGGAGCTGTTTTTT.

The CDR3 sequence: CAWSGRLVNEKLFF. CDR3 coding DNA: TGTGCCTGGAGTGGACGGCTTGTTAATGAAAAACTGTTTTTT. The chain is built from TRBV30 and TRBJ1-4; D is unresolved. The CDR3 consists of 14 residues. Germline CDR1 reads GTSNPN; CDR2 reads SVGIG (reference sequence). Trimming stripped 1 base from V and 4 bases from J, with 10 bases between.

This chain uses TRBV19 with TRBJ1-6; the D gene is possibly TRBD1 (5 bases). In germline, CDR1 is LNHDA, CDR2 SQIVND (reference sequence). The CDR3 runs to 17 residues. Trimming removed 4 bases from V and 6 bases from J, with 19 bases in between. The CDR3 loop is CASSKGTTAGGNSPLHF. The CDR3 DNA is TGTGCCAGTAGTAAAGGGACGACCGCGGGTGGTAATTCACCCCTCCACTTT.

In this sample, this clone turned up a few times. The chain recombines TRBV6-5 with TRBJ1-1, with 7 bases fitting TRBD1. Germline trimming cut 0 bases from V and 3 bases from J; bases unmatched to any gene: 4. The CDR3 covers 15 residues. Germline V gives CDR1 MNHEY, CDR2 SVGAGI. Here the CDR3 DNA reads TGTGCCAGCAGTTACTCGACAGGGAGGGACACTGAAGCTTTCTTT. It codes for CASSYSTGRDTEAFF.

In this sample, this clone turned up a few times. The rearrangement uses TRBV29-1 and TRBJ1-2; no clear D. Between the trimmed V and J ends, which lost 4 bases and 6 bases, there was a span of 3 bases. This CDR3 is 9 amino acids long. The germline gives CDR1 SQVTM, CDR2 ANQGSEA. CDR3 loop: CSVVDGYTF. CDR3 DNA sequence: TGCAGCGTTGTCGATGGCTACACCTTC.

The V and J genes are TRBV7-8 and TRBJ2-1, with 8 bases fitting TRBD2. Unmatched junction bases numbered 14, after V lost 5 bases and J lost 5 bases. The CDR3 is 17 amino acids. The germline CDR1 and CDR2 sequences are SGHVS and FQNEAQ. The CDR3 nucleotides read TGTGCCAGCAGCCGGCCAACTACGCGGGGGGCAGACAATGAGCAGTTCTTC. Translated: CASSRPTTRGADNEQFF.

The CDR3 protein is CATSRGFTGGGNTIYF. DNA of the CDR3: TGTGCCACCAGCAGAGGTTTCACAGGGGGAGGAAACACCATATATTTT. The genes are TRBV15 and TRBJ1-3; TRBD1 matches 8 bases. The CDR3 is 16 residues long. Germline CDR1 and CDR2: LNHNV and YYDKDF (reference sequence). With 1 base clipped from V and 4 bases from J, the junction kept 6 bases outside the gene matches.

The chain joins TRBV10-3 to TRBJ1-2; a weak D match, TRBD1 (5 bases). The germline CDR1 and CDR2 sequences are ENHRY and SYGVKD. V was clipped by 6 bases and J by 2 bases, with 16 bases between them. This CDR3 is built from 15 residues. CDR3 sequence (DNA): TGTGCCATCAGGCCGGGACCGACGAGAAACTATGGCTACACCTTC. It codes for CAIRPGPTRNYGYTF.

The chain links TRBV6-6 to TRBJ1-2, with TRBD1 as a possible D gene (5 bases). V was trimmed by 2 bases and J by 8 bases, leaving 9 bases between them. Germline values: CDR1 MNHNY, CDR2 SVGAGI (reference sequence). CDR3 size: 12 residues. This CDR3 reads CASSYGGEGYTF. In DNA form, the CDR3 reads TGTGCCAGCAGTTACGGGGGAGAGGGCTACACCTTC.

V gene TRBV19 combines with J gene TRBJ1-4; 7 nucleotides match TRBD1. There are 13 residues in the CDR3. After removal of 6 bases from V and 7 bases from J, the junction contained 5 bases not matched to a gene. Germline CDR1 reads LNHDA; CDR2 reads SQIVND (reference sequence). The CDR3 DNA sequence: TGTGCCAGTAGAAGGGGGCTCGGTGAAAAACTGTTTTTT. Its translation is CASRRGLGEKLFF.

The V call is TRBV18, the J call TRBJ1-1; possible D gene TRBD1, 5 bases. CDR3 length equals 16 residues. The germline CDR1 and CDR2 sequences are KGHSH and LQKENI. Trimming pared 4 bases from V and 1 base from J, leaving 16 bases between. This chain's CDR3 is CASSRQGPIRNTEAFF. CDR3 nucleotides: TGTGCCAGCTCACGGCAGGGTCCTATTCGGAACACTGAAGCTTTCTTT. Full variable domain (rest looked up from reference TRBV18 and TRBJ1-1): NAGVMQNPRHLVRRRGQEARLRCSPMKGHSHVYWYRQLPEEGLKFMVYLQKENIIDESGMPKERFSAEFPKEGPSILRIQQVVRGDSAAYFCASSRQGPIRNTEAFFGQGTRLTVV.

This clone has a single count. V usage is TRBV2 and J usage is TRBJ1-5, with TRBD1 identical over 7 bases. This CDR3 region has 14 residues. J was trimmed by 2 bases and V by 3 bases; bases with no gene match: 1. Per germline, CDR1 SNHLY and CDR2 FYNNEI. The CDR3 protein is CASSDRGGNQPQHF. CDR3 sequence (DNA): TGTGCCAGCAGTGACAGGGGGGGCAATCAGCCCCAGCATTTT.

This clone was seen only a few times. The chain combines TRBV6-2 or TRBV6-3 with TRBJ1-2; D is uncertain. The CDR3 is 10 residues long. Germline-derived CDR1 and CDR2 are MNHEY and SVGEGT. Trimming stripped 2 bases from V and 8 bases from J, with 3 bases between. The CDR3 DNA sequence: TGTGCCAGCAGTTACGTGGGCTACACCTTC. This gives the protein CASSYVGYTF.

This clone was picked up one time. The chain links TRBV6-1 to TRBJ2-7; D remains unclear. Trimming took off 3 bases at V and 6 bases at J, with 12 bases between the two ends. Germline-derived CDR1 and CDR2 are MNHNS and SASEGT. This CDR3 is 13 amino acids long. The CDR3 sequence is CASSDPRMGEQYF. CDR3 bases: TGTGCCAGCAGTGATCCCAGGATGGGCGAGCAGTACTTC.

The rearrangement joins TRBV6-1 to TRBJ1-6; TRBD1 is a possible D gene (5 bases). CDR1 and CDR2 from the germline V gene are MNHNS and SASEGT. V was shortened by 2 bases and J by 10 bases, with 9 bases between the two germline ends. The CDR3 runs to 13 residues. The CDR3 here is CASSELRDSPLHF. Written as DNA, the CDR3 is TGTGCCAGCAGTGAACTCAGGGACTCACCCCTCCACTTT.

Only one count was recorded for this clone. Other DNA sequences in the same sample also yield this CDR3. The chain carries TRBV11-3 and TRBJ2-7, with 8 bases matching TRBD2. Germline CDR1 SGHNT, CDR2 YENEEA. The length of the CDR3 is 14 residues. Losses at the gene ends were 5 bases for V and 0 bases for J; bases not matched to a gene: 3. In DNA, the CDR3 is TGTGCCAGCAGCCTGCGGGGGGACTCCTACGAGCAGTACTTC. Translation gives CASSLRGDSYEQYF.

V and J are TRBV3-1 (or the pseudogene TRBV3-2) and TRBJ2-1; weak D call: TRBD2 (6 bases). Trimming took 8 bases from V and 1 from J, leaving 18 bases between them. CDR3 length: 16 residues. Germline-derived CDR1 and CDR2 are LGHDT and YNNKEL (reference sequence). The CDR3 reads CASSGGSSVSYNEQFF. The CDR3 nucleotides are TGTGCCAGCTCAGGCGGCTCTAGCGTATCCTACAATGAGCAGTTCTTC.

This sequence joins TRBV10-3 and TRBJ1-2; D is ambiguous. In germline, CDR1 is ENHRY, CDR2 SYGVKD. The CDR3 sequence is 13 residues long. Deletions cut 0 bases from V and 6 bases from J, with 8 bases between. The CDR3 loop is CAISESTRDGYTF. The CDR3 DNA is TGTGCCATCAGTGAGTCGACCCGGGATGGCTACACCTTC.

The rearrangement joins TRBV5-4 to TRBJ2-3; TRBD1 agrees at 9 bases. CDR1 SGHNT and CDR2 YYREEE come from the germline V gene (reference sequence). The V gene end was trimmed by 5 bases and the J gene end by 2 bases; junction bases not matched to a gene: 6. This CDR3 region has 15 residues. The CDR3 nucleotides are TGTGCCAGCAGTAAGGACAGGGGCAACACAGATACGCAGTATTTT. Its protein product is CASSKDRGNTDTQYF. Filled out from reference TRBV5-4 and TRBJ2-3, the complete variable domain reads ETGVTQSPTHLIKTRGQQVTLRCSSQSGHNTVSWYQQALGQGPQFIFQYYREEENGRGNFPPRFSGLQFPNYSSELNVNALELDDSALYLCASSKDRGNTDTQYFGPGTRLTVL.